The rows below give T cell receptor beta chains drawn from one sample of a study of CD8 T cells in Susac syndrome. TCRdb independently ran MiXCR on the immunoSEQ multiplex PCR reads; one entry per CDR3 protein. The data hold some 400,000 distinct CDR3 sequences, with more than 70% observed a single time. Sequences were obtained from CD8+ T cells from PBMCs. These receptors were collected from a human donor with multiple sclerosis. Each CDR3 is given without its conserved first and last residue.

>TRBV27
ASSWGGSSGANVLT
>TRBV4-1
ASSQNPGLIQGHLH
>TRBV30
AWGGLYSTDTQY
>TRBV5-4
ASSSRGSQETQY
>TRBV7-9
ASSRTSNWNEQF
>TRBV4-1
ASSQPDRGSYEQY
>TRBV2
ASSDRGAPNTEAF
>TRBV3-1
ASSQGSLGTEAF
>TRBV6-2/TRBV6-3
ASSSPKREIYNEQF
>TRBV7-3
ASSLWGRPYTSPLH
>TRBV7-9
ASSLLRQAIQETQY
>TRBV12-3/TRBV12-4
ASSFAALDGYT
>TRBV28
AITDSPYGYT
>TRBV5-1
ASSQTLREVTWDEQF
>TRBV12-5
ASGPFGIGELF
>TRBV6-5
ASSPPVGGVTEAF
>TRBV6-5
ASSLGTSVLGETQY
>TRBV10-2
ASGPGPLFLKETQY
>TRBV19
ASSGSVQGPGTGELF
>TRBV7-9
ASSFWGSMMNTEAF
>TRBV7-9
ASPEDRDQETQY
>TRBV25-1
ASRGNMAQEQY
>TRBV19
ASSMFISAGDNEQF
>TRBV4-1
ASSQDHGLMNTEAF
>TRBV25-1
ASSEFFPNTGGTGNTIY
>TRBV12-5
ASGFLAGKSTGELF
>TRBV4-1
ASSQVRTGGYEQY
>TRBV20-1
SARELGGQGYEQY
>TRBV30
AWSVSPDSPYEQY
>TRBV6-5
ASSYQKNNEQF
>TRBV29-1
SVEAPGQGTYEQY
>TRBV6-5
ASSYLDTQY
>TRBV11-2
ASSWTRLLDSYNEQF
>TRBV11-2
ASNPGTSGGPNTGELF
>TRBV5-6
ASSSRGEEINQPQH
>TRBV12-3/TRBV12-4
ANTKRAAF
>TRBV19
ASSTRQGETQY
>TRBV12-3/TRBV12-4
ASTAENEKLF
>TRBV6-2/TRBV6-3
ASSRQGQETQY
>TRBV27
ASSWGGVERGSYEQY
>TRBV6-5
ASSYSLGGGPRNEQF
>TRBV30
AWSVADGGGDTQY
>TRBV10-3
AIRLPGDYGYT
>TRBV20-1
SARGSAGQPQH
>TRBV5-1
ASSWGLENEQY
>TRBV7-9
ASSLDRGNQPQH
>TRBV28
ASSLPAAYEQY
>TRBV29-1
SVVTSETYEQY
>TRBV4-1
ASSQVEAGGYNEQF
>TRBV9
ASSVAQGLGETQY
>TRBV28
ASSFYRAGSYNEQF
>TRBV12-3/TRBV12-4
ASSFGGTTFGPQH
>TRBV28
ASSLTRDPAWNTQY
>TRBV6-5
ASSYSGGENQPQH
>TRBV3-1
ASSLRQAAGHYGYT